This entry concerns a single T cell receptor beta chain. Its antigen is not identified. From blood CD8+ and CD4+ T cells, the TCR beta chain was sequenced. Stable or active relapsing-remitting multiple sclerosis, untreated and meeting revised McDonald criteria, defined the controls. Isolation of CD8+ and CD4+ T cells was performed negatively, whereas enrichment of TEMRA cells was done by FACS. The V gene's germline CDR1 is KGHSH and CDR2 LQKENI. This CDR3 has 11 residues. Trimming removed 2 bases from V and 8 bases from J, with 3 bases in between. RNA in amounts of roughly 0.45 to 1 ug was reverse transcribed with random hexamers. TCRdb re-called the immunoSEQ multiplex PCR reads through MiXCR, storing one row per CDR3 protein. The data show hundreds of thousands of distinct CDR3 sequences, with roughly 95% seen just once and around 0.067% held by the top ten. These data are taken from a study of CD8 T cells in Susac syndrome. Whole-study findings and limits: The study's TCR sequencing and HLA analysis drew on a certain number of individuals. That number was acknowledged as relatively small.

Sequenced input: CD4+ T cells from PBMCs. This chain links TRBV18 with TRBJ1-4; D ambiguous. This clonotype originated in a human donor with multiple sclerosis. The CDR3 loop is CASSPEEKLFF. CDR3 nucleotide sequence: TGTGCCAGCTCACCAGAAGAAAAACTGTTTTTT.